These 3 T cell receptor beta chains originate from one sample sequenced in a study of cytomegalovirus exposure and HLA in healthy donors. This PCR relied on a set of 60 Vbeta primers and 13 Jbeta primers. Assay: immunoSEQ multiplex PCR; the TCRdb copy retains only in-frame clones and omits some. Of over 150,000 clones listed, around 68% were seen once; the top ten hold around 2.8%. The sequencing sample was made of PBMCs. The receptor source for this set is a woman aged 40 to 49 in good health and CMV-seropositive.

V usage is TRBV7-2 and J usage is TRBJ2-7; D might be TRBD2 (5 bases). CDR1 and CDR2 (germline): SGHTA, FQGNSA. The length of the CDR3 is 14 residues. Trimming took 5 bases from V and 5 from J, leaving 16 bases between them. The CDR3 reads CASSRGFDRDEQYF. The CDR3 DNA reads TGTGCCAGCAGCCGAGGGTTCGACCGTGACGAGCAGTACTTC.

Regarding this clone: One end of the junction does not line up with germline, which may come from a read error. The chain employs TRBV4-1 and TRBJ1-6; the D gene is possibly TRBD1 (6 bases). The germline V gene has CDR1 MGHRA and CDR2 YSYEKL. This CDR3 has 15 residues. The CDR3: CASSQGTVYNSPLNF. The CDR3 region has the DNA TGCGCCAGCAGCCAAGGGACAGTTTATAATTCACCCCTCAACTTT.

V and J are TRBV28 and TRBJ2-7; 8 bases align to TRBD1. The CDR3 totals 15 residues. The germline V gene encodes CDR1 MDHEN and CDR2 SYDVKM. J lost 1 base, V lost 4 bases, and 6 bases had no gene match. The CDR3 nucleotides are TGTGCCAGCAGTTCCCGACAGGGGATATCCTACGAGCAGTACTTC. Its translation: CASSSRQGISYEQYF.